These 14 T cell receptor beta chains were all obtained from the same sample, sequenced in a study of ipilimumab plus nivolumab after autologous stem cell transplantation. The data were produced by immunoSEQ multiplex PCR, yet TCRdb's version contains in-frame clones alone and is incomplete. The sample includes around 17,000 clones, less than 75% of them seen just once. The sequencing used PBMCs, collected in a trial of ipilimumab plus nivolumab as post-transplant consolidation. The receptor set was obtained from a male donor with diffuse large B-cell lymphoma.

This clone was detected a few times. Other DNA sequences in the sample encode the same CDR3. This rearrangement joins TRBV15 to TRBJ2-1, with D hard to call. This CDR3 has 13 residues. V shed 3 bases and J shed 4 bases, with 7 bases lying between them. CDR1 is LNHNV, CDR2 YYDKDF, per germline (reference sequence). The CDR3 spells CATSRDGYNEQFF. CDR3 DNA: TGTGCCACCAGCAGGGACGGTTACAATGAGCAGTTCTTC.

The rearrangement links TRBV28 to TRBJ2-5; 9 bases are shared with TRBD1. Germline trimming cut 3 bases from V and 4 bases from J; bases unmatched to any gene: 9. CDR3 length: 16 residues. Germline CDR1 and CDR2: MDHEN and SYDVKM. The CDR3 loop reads CASSFPSGQGTETQYF. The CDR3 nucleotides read TGTGCCAGCAGTTTCCCATCGGGACAGGGTACAGAGACCCAGTACTTC.

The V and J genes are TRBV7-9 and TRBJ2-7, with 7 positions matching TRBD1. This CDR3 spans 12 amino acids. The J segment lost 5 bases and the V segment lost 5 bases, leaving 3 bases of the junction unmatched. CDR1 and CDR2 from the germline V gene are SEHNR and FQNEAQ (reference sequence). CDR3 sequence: CASSKTGNEQYF. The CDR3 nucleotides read TGTGCCAGCAGCAAGACAGGGAACGAGCAGTACTTC.

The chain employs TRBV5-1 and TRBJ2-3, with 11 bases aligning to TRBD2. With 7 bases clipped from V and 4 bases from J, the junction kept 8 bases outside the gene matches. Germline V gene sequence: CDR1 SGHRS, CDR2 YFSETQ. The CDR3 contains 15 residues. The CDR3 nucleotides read TGCGCCAGCGGAACTAGCGGGAGTAGCGCAGATACGCAGTATTTT. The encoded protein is CASGTSGSSADTQYF.

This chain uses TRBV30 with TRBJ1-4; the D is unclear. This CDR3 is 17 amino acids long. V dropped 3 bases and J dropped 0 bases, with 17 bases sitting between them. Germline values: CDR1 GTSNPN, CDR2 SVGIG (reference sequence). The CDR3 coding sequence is TGTGCCTGGAGATTAAAGGGTATGATGGCAACTAATGAAAAACTGTTTTTT. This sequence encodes CAWRLKGMMATNEKLFF.

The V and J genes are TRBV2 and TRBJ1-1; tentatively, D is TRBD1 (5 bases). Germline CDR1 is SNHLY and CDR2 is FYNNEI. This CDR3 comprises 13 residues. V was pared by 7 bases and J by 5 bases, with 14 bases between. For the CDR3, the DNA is TGTGCCAGCACCTACGGGGGGGGGACTGAAGCTTTCTTT. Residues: CASTYGGGTEAFF.

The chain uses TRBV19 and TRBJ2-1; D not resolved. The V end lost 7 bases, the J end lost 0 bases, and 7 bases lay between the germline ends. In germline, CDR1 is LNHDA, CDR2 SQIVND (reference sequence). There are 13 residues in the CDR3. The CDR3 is CASMGSSYNEQFF. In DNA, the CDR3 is TGTGCCAGTATGGGTAGCTCCTACAATGAGCAGTTCTTC.

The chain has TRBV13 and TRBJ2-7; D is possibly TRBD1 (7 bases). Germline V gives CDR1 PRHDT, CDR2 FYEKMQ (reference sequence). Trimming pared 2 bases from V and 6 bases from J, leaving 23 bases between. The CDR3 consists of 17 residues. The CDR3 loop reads CASSLLGGKQGKGEQYF. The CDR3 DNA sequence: TGTGCCAGCAGCTTATTAGGGGGGAAACAGGGGAAAGGCGAGCAGTACTTC.

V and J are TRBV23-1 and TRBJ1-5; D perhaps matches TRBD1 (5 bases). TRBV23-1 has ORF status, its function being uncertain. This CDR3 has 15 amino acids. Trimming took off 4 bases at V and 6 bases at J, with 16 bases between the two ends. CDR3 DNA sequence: TGCGCCAGCAGTCGAGGCAGGGAAACAAGTCAGCCCCAGCATTTT. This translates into CASSRGRETSQPQHF.

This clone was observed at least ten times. The CDR3 loop is CASSARDRFTDTQYF. CDR3 nucleotide sequence: TGTGCCAGTAGCGCCCGGGACAGATTCACAGATACGCAGTATTTT. The genes are TRBV19 and TRBJ2-3, with TRBD1 identical over 7 bases. The V gene's germline CDR1 is LNHDA and CDR2 SQIVND (reference sequence). The CDR3 sequence is 15 residues long. Trimming cost V 6 bases and J 2 bases; bases outside gene matches: 8.

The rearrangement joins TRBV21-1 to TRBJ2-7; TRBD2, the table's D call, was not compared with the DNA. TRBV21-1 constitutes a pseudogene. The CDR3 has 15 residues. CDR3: CASNFLAGGPGEQYF. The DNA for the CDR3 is TGTGCCAGCAACTTTCTAGCGGGAGGGCCGGGCGAGCAGTACTTC.

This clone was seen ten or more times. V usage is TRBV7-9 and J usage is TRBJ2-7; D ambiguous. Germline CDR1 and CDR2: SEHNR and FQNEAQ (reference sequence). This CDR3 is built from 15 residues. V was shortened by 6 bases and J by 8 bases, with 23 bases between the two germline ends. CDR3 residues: CASSPFRAPTHKQYF. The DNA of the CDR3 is TGTGCCAGCAGTCCTTTCCGGGCCCCAACTCACAAGCAGTACTTC.

The CDR3 sequence: CASSLVQAGVGEQYF. The CDR3 nucleotides are TGTGCCAGCAGCTTAGTTCAAGCGGGAGTTGGCGAGCAGTACTTC. V gene TRBV11-2 combines with J gene TRBJ2-7; 8 nucleotides agree with TRBD2. The CDR3 runs to 15 residues. Germline values: CDR1 SGHAT, CDR2 FQNNGV. Trimming at V came to 1 base and at J to 6 bases, leaving 8 bases not matched to a gene.

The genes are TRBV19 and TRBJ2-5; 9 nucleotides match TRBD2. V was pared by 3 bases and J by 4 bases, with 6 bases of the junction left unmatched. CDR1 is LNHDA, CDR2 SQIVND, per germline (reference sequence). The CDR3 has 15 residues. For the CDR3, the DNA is TGTGCCAGTAGTATTCGGCGGGGGGGCGGAGAGACCCAGTACTTC. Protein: CASSIRRGGGETQYF.